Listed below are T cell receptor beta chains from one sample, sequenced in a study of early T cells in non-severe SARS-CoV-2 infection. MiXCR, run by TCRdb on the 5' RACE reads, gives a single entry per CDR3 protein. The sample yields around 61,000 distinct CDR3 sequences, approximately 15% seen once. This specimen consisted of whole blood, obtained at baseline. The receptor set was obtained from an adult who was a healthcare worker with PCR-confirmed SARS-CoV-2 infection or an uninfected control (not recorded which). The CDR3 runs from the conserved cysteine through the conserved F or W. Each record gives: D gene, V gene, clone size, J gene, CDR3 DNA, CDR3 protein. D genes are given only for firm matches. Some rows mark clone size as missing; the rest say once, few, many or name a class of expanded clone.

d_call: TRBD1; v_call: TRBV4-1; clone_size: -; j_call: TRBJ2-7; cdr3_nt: TGCGCCAGCAGCCAAGGGGGGACAGCGAGCTCCTACGAGCAGTACTTC; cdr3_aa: CASSQGGTASSYEQYF
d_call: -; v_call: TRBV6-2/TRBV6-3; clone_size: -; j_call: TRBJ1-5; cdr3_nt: TGTGCCAGCATTTCCCCTGTCGGGGGGTTGAGGAATCAGCCCCAGCATTTT; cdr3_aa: CASISPVGGLRNQPQHF
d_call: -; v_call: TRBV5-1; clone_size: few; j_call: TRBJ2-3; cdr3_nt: TGCGCCAGCAGCTTGACACTGTTCACAGATACGCAGTATTTT; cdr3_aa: CASSLTLFTDTQYF
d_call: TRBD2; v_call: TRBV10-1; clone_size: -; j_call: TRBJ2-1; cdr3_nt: TGCGCCAGCAGCCACGGGACTAGCGGGGACAACTTCGATGAGCAGTTCTTC; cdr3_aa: CASSHGTSGDNFDEQFF
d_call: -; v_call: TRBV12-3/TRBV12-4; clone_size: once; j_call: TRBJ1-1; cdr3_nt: TGTGCCAGCAACAGCGAGAACACTGAAGCTTTCTTT; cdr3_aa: CASNSENTEAFF
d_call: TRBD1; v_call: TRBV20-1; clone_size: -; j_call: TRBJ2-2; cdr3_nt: TGCAGTGCTATGGCGGGACAGGGAACCGGGGAGCTGTTTTTT; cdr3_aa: CSAMAGQGTGELFF
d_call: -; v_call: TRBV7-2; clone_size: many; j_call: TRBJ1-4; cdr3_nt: TGTGCCAGCAGCTTCAGTACAACTAATGAAAAACTGTTTTTT; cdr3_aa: CASSFSTTNEKLFF
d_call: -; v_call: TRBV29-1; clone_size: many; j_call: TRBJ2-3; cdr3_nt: TGCAGCGTTGCTGGGGGGGGCAGAGATACGCAGTATTTT; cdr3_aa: CSVAGGGRDTQYF
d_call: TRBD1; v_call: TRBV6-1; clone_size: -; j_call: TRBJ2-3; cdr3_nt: TGTGCCAGCAGTGTCTTCCAGGGGGAGGATACGCAGTATTTT; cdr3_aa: CASSVFQGEDTQYF
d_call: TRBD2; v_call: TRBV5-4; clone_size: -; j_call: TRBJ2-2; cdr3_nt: TGTGCCAGCAGCCCGAAGCGGGAGATATCTGGGGAGCTGTTTTTT; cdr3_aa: CASSPKREISGELFF
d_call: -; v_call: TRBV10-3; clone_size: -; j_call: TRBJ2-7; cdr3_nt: TGTGCCATCAGTGAAAGACAGCCTCCCCCTGAGCAGTACTTC; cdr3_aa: CAISERQPPPEQYF
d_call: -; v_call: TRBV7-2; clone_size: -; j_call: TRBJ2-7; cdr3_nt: TGTGCCAGCAGCTTAACCGCCAAGGCCTACGAGCAGTACTTC; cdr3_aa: CASSLTAKAYEQYF
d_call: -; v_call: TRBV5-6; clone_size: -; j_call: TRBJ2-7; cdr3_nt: TGTGCCAGCAGCCAATGGACACCTAGTACCTACGAGCAGTACTTC; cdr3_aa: CASSQWTPSTYEQYF
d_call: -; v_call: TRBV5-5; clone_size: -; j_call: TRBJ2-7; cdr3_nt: TGTGCCAGCGGGCGGGATCCCTCCTACGAGCAGTACTTC; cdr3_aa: CASGRDPSYEQYF
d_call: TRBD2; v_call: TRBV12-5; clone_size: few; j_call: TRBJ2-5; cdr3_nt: TGTGCTAGTGGTTTGGGACTAGCGGATCAAGAGACCCAGTACTTC; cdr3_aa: CASGLGLADQETQYF
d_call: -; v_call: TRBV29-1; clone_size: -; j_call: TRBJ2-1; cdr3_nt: TGCAGTGGTACCTACAATGAGCAGTTCTTC; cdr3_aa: CSGTYNEQFF
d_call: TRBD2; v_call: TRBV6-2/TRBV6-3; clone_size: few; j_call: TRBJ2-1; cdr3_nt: TGTGCCAGCAGTTCCTTAGCGGGGGTGAGCGTCAATGAGCAGTTCTTC; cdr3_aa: CASSSLAGVSVNEQFF
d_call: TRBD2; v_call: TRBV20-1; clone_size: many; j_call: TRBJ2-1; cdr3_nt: TGCAGTGCTAGAGCACAGAGGACTAGCGGATACAATGAGCAGTTCTTC; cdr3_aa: CSARAQRTSGYNEQFF
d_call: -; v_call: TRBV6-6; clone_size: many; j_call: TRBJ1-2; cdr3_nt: TGTGCCAGCAGTTCAGTTCTTTATGGCTACACCTTC; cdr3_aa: CASSSVLYGYTF
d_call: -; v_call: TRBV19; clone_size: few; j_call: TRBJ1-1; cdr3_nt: TGTGCCAGTAATCGCCCACCGGGCTGGGGCGAGGGGGACACTGAAGCTTTCTTT; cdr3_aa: CASNRPPGWGEGDTEAFF
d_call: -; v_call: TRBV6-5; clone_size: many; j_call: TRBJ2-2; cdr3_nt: TGTGCCAGCAGTTACTCCAGTACCGGGGAGCTGTTTTTT; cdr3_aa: CASSYSSTGELFF
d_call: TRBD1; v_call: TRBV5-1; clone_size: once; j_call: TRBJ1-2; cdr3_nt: TGCGCCAGGAACCAGGGGGCAGGCTACACCTTC; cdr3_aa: CARNQGAGYTF
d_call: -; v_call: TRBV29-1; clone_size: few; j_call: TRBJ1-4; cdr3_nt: TGCAGCGTTGATGGTGGTGAAAAACTGTTTTTT; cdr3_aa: CSVDGGEKLFF
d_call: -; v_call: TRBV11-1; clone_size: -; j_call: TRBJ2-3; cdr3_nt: TGTGCCAGCAGCCCCGGCTTGGGCAGAAGTAGCACAGATACGCAGTATTTT; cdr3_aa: CASSPGLGRSSTDTQYF
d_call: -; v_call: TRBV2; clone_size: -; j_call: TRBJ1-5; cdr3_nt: TGTGCCAGCAACCGGGAAGGCAATCAGCCCCAGCATTTT; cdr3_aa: CASNREGNQPQHF
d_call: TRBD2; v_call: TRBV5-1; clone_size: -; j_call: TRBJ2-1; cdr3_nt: TGCGCCAGCAGCAAGCGGGAGGAAGGAAATGAGCAGTTCTTC; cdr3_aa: CASSKREEGNEQFF
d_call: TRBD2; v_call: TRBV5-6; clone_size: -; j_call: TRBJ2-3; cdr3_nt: TGTGCCAGCAGCTTGGGTACTAGCGGAGCACCGAGCACAGATACGCAGTATTTT; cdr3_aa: CASSLGTSGAPSTDTQYF
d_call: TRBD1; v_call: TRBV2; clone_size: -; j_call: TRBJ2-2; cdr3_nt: TGTGCCAGCAGCAGGGGGCGCGGGGACACCGGGGAGCTGTTTTTT; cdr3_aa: CASSRGRGDTGELFF
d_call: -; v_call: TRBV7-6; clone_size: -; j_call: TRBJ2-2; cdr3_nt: TGTGCCAGCAGCTCGGACAGGGCGGGAGGGACCGGGGAGCTGTTTTTT; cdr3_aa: CASSSDRAGGTGELFF
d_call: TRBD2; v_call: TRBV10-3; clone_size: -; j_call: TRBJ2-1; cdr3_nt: TGTGCCATCAGGGAACTAGCGGGGGCCTCTAGGAATGAGCAGTTCTTC; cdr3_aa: CAIRELAGASRNEQFF
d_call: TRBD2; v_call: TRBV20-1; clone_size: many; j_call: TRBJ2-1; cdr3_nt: TGCAGTGCTAGTCCGGGAGGGCCTGGGCAGTTCTTC; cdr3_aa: CSASPGGPGQFF
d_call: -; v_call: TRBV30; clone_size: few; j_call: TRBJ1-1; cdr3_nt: TGTGCCTGGAGTGTAATGGGAGGGGCAAGGAACACTGAAGCTTTCTTT; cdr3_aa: CAWSVMGGARNTEAFF
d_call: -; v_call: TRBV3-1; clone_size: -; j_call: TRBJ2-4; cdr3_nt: TGTGCCAGCACCCCCTCTCGGGGGCTAAACATTCAGTACTTC; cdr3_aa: CASTPSRGLNIQYF
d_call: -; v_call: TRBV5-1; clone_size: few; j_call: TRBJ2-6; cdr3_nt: TGCGCCAGCAGCTTCGGGGGGGCCAACGTCCTGACTTTC; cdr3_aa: CASSFGGANVLTF
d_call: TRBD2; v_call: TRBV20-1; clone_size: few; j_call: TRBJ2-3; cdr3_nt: TGCAGTGTAGCAGCGGGAATCACAGATACGCAGTATTTT; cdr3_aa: CSVAAGITDTQYF
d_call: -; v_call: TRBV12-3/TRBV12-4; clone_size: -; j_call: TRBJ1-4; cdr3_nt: TGTGCCAGCCGCCTACAGGGATATAATGAAAAACTGTTTTTT; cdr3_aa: CASRLQGYNEKLFF
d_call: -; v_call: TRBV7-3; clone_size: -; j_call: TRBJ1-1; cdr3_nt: TGTGCCAGCAGCTCTCTAGTAAACACTGAAGCTTTCTTT; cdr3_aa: CASSSLVNTEAFF
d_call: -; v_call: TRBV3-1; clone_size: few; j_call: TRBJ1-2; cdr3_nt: TGTGCCAGCAGCCAGGACCCCACAAGGAATCTGAACTATGGCTACACCTTC; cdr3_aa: CASSQDPTRNLNYGYTF
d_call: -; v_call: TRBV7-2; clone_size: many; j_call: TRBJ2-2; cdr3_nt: TGTGCCAGCAGCCCCCTCAGCCGGGAGCTGTTTTTT; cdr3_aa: CASSPLSRELFF
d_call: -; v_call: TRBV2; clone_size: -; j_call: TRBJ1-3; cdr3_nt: TGTGCCAGCAGAGCAGGGGAGGCAAACACCATATATTTT; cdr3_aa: CASRAGEANTIYF
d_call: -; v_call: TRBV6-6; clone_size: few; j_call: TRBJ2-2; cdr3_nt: TGTGCCAGCAGTTACAACGGGGGGCGGAACACCGGGGAGCTGTTTTTT; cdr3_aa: CASSYNGGRNTGELFF
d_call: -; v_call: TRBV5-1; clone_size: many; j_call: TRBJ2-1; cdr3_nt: TGCGCCAGCAGCTTGGAGTGGGGGCGGGACAATGAGCAGTTCTTC; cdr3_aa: CASSLEWGRDNEQFF
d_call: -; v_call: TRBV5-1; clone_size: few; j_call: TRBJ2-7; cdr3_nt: TGCGCCAGCAGCTGGATACAGGACTACGAGCAGTACTTC; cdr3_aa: CASSWIQDYEQYF
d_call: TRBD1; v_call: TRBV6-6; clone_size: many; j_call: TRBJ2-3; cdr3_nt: TGTGCCAGCAGAAAAACAGGGGCGGCAGATACGCAGTATTTT; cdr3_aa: CASRKTGAADTQYF